This T cell receptor (beta chain) was sequenced for a study of T cell changes during pregnancy in multiple sclerosis. Sequenced by immunoSEQ multiplex PCR; TCRdb stores in-frame clones only, minus some. The sample shows 35,000 to 40,000 clones, more than 90% of them seen only once. The CDR3 length is 15 residues. Germline V gene lookup returns CDR1 SGHDN and CDR2 FVKESK. The trim removed 0 bases at V and 9 bases at J, leaving 7 bases unmatched. V and J are TRBV14 and TRBJ2-1; TRBD2 matches at 8 bases. The sample consisted of CD8+ T cells from peripheral blood mononuclear cells, taken in the third trimester of pregnancy. The clonotype was recovered from a female donor with multiple sclerosis, enrolled in a pregnancy study. The CDR3, as DNA: TGTGCCAGCAGCCAAGATTACAGCGGGAGAGCTGAGCAGTTCTTC. This translates into CASSQDYSGRAEQFF.